This paragraph covers one TCR beta chain sequence. Repertoires were generated with immunoSEQ multiplex PCR, while TCRdb's copy carries only in-frame clones and drops some. The sample lists under 200,000 clones; roughly 82% were seen once. This sample is part of a study of blood T cell repertoires in COVID-19. For the study at large: In each case, the material was cDNA or gDNA derived from T cells, B-cell-depleted T cells, or PBMCs.

With 8 bases clipped from V and 12 bases from J, the junction kept 6 bases outside the gene matches. Germline CDR1 reads MGHDK; CDR2 reads SYGVNS. CDR3 length: 11 amino acids. The chain uses TRBV25-1 and TRBJ2-1, with TRBD1 identical over 8 bases. Sequencing input: PBMCs or T cells enriched from blood (not recorded which). The source of this sequence is a woman aged 55 to 70 with acute COVID-19. CDR3 loop: CASDRGDVQFF. The CDR3 DNA is TGTGCCAGCGACAGGGGTGACGTGCAGTTCTTC.